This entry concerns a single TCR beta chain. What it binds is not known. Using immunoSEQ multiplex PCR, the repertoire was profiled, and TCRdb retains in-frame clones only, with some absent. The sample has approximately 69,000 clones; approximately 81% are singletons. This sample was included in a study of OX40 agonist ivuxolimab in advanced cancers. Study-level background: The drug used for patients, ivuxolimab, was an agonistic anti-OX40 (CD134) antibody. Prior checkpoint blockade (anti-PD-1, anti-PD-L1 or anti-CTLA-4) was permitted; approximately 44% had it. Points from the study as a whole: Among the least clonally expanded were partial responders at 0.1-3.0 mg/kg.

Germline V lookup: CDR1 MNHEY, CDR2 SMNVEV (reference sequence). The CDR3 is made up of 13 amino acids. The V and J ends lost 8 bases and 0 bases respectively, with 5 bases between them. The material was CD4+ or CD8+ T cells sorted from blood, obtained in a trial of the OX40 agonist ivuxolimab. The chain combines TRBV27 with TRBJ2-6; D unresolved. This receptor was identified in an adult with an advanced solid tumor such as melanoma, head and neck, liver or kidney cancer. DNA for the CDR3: TGTGCCAGCTCGTACTCTGGGGCCAACGTCCTGACTTTC. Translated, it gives CASSYSGANVLTF.